The present TCR beta chain was sequenced within a study of blood T cells in healthy people across ages. J lost 14 bases, V lost 5 bases, and 8 bases had no gene match. This CDR3 has 14 residues. The germline gives CDR1 SEHNR, CDR2 FQNEAQ (reference sequence). Alongside a J-beta primer mix, a sample-barcoded 5' primer served in a second PCR lasting about 6 to 12 cycles. Every sample gave at least 2.5 million paired-end reads containing CDR3. TCRdb redid the calling of the 5' RACE reads with MiXCR, one entry per CDR3 protein. This sample yields some 1,000,000 distinct CDR3 sequences, of which 20% to 25% are seen a single time; 0.65% to 0.75% belongs to the top ten. These data also formed part of another study, on T cells of mothers and their children. That source notes: The study obtained over 8 million TCR beta CDR3 reads per mother and 3 million to 3.5 million per child. No T cell clones of persistent microchimeric origin were detected.

The specimen sequenced was blood. The genes are TRBV7-9 and TRBJ2-1; 14 nucleotides align to TRBD2. The receptor was derived from a girl aged 2 to 10 in good health. The CDR3 here is CASSDPTSGRVKFF. CDR3 bases: TGTGCCAGCAGCGATCCGACTAGCGGGAGGGTGAAGTTCTTC.